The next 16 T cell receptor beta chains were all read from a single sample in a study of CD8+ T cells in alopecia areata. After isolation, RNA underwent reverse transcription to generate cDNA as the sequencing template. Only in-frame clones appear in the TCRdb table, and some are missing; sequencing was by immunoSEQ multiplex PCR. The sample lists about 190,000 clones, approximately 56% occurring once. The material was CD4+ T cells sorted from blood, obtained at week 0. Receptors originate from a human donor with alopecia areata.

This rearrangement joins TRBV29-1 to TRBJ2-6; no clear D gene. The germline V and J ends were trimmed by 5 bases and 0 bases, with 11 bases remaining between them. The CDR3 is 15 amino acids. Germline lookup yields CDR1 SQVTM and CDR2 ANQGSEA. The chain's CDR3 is CSVTAGTSGANVLTF. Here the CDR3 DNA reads TGCAGCGTTACAGCAGGCACCTCTGGGGCCAACGTCCTGACTTTC.

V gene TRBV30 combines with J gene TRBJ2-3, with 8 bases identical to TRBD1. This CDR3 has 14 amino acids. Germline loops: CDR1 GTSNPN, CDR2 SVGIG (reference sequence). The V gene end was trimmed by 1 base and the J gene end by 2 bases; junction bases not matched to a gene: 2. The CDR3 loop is CAWSGGQVTDTQYF. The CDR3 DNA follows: TGTGCCTGGAGTGGGGGACAGGTCACAGATACGCAGTATTTT.

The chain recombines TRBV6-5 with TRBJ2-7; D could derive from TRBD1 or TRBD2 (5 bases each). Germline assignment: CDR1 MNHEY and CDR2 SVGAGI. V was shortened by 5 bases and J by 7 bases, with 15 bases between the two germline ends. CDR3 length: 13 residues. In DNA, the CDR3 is TGTGCCAGCAGTCGACCCGGGACGACTGAGCAGTACTTC. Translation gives CASSRPGTTEQYF.

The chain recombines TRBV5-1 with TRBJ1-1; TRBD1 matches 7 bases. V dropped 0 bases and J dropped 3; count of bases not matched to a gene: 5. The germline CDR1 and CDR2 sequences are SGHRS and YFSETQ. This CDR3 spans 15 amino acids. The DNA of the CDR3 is TGCGCCAGCAGCTTGGCTAGAACAGGGGACACTGAAGCTTTCTTT. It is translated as CASSLARTGDTEAFF.

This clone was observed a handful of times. The CDR3 nucleotides read TGCGCCAGCAGCTCCAGGGACAGGACCATGGATACGCAGTATTTT. Translating gives CASSSRDRTMDTQYF. The chain employs TRBV5-1 and TRBJ2-3; 8 nucleotides line up with TRBD1. V was pared by 3 bases and J by 6 bases, with 9 bases of the junction left unmatched. CDR1 is SGHRS and CDR2 is YFSETQ in the germline V gene. CDR3 size: 15 residues.

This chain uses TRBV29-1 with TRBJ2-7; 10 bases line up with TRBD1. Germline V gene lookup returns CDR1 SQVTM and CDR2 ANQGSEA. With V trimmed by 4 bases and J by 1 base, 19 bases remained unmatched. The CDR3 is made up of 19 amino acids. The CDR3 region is CSVAARTGGRGIGSYEQYF. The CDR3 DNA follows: TGCAGCGTTGCGGCTCGGACAGGGGGTAGAGGGATCGGATCCTACGAGCAGTACTTC.

CDR3 region: CSAAAGEDGYTF. In DNA, the CDR3 is TGCAGCGCCGCCGCAGGGGAGGATGGCTACACCTTC. The rearrangement links TRBV29-1 to TRBJ1-2, with a weak D call TRBD1 (6 bases). Trimming left V 7 bases short and J 6 bases short, with 15 bases between. CDR1 is SQVTM, CDR2 ANQGSEA, per germline. There are 12 residues in the CDR3.

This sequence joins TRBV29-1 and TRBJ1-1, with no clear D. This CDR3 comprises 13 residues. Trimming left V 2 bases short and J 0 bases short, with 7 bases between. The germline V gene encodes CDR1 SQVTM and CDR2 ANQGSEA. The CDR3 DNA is TGCAGCGTTGAATATCTGATGAACACTGAAGCTTTCTTT. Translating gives CSVEYLMNTEAFF.

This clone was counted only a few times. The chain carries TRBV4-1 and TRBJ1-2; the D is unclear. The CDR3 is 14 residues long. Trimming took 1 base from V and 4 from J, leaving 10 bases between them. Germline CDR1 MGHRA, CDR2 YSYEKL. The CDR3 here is CASSQVRPSYGYTF. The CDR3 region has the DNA TGCGCCAGCAGCCAAGTCAGGCCTTCCTATGGCTACACCTTC.

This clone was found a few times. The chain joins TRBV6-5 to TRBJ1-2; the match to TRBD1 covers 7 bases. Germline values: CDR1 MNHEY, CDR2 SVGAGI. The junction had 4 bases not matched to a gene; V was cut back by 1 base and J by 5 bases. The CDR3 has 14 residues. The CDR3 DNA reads TGTGCCAGCAGTTACTACAGGGGTAGATATGGCTACACCTTC. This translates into CASSYYRGRYGYTF.

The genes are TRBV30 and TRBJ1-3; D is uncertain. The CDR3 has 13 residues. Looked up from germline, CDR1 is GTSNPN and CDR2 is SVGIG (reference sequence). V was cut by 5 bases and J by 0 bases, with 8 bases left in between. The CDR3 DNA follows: TGTGCCTGGGCGTCTTCCTCTGGAAACACCATATATTTT. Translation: CAWASSSGNTIYF.

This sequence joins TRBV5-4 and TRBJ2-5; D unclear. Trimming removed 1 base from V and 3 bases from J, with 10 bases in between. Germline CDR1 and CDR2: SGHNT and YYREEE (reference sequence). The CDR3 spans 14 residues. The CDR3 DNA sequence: TGTGCCAGCAGCTTGTCGGCAGATGAAGAGACCCAGTACTTC. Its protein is CASSLSADEETQYF.

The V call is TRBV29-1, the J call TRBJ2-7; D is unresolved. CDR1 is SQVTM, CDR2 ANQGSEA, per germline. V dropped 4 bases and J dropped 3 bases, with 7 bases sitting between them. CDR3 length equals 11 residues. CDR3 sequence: CSVVLGYEQYF. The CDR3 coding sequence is TGCAGCGTTGTTCTGGGCTACGAGCAGTACTTC.

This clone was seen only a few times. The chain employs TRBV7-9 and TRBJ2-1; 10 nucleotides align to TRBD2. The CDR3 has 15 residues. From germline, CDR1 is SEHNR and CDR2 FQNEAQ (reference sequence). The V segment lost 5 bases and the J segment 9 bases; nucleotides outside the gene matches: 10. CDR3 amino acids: CASSLISGGLREQFF. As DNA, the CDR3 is TGTGCCAGCAGCCTTATTAGCGGGGGGTTACGTGAGCAGTTCTTC.

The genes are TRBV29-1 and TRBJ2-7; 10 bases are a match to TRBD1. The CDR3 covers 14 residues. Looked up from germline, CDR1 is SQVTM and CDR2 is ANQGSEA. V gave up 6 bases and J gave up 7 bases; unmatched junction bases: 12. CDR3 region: CSVAPLDRGQEQYF. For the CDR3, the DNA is TGCAGCGTCGCCCCACTTGACAGGGGGCAAGAGCAGTACTTC.

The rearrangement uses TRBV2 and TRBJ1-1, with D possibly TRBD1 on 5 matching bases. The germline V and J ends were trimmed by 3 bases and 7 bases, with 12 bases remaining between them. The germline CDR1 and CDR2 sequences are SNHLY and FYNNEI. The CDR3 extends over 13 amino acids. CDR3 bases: TGTGCCAGCAGTGAGGGGGTTGTTGGTGAAGCTTTCTTT. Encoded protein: CASSEGVVGEAFF. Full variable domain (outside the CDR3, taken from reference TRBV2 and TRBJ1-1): EPEVTQTPSHQVTQMGQEVILRCVPISNHLYFYWYRQILGQKVEFLVSFYNNEISEKSEIFDDQFSVERPDGSNFTLKIRSTKLEDSAMYFCASSEGVVGEAFFGQGTRLTVV.